Sequencing of this TCR beta chain was carried out in a study of T cells after yellow fever vaccination. General study findings and limits: Boosting was followed by the reappearance of most primary-vaccination clones (just under 98% CD4, 85% to 90% CD8). Although most clonotypes did not, a small share appeared in both CD4 and CD8 compartments.

In TCRdb, the 5' RACE reads were re-called with MiXCR into one record per CDR3 protein. The sample carries 500,000 to 700,000 distinct CDR3 sequences, about a fifth recorded once. To note about this clonotype: Its antigen is undetermined. The junction departs from the called germline gene at one end, perhaps through a read error.

The V gene's germline CDR1 is DFQATT and CDR2 SNEGSKA (reference sequence). The CDR3 extends over 14 amino acids. The clonotype was recovered from a young man who received the YFV17D yellow fever vaccine. The chain has TRBV20-1 and TRBJ2-1; D tentatively fits TRBD1 or TRBD2 (5 bases each). The starting material was PBMCs, obtained 15 days after the yellow fever booster vaccination. The CDR3, as DNA: TGCTGTGCTAGAGACCCCCAGGGTCGCGGGGAGCAGTTCTTC. This gives the protein CCARDPQGRGEQFF.